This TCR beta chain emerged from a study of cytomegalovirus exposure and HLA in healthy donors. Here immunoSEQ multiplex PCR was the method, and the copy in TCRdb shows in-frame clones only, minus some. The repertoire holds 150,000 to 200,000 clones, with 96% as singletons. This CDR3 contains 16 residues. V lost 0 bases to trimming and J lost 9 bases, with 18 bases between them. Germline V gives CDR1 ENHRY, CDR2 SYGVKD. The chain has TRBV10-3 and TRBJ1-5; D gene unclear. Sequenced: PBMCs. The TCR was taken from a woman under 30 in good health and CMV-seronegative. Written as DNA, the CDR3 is TGTGCCATCAGTGAGTCTTTGGGTGGTGACTATGGGCCCCAGCATTTT. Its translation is CAISESLGGDYGPQHF.